This TCR beta chain was found in a study of regulatory T cells in long-lasting Graves disease. Notes on the study in general: The study found TRBV28, TRBJ1-2 and TRBJ2-5 favored in persistent disease.

Time point specified: persistent/refractory GD, antithyroid drugs over 5 years with positive TRAb. The TCR library was prepared using RNA isolated from PBMCs. American Thyroid Association guidelines served as the basis for diagnosing Graves' disease. Tubes containing EDTA received 7 to 10 milliliters of drawn peripheral blood. Through Arm-PCR of CDR3 regions and iRepertoire HTBI primers, TCR beta libraries were built. MiXCR, run by TCRdb on the multiplex PCR reads, gives a single entry per CDR3 protein. Of 400,000 to 600,000 distinct CDR3 sequences detected, under 25% appear once; the ten largest clones hold about 7%. Germline-derived CDR1 and CDR2 are MNHNS and SASEGT. The CDR3 spans 16 residues. J gave up 5 bases and V 5 bases, and 10 bases lay outside the gene matches. This clonotype occurred many times. Its antigen is undetermined.

The rearrangement joins TRBV6-1 to TRBJ1-5; 9 nucleotides align to TRBD1. The source was peripheral blood mononuclear cells (PBMCs), collected when the disease was refractory, from a patient treated with antithyroid drugs. The receptor was isolated from a female donor with Graves disease. The CDR3 reads CASSPPQGAAHQPQHF. DNA for the CDR3: TGTGCCAGCAGTCCACCACAGGGGGCTGCGCATCAGCCCCAGCATTTT.